Listed below are T cell receptor beta chains from one sample, sequenced in a study of T cell repertoires in ileal Crohn's disease. The protocol was immunoSEQ multiplex PCR, while the TCRdb copy is restricted to in-frame clones and leaves out a portion. The sample has more than 11,000 clones, 70% to 90% seen once; the top ten hold 3.7%. Sequenced sample: ileal tissue. The receptors were sampled from an adult with Crohn's disease. Both conserved end residues are part of each CDR3. The order of the fields is J gene, V gene, CDR3 protein.

>TRBJ1-3|TRBV19
CATGGQGTSGNTIYF
>TRBJ1-2|TRBV29-1
CSVEDPKWENGYTF
>TRBJ1-1|TRBV2
CASSLGQGVGTEAFF
>TRBJ1-1|TRBV7-2
CASSPNRESSAFF
>TRBJ1-4|TRBV19
CASSIDGAGMGEKLFF
>TRBJ1-1|TRBV16
CASSQSGQGEAFF
>TRBJ2-7|TRBV6-5
CASSRGQDLPYEQYF
>TRBJ2-3|TRBV7-3
CASSLVITGTSDTQYF
>TRBJ2-7|TRBV2
CASGSRGLGYEQYF
>TRBJ1-1|TRBV6-6
CASSYSAGGRTEAFF
>TRBJ2-2|TRBV5-6
CASSLGRGGELFF
>TRBJ2-7|TRBV18
CASSRDRGLTYEQYF
>TRBJ1-1|TRBV11-3
CASSLAGQGAAFF
>TRBJ1-3|TRBV7-6
CASSLVGRSSGNTIYF
>TRBJ1-5|TRBV30
CAWSVDISQPQHF
>TRBJ2-7|TRBV4-1
CASSPLAGGAYEQYF
>TRBJ2-7|TRBV6-5
CASSYTTGGTEQYF